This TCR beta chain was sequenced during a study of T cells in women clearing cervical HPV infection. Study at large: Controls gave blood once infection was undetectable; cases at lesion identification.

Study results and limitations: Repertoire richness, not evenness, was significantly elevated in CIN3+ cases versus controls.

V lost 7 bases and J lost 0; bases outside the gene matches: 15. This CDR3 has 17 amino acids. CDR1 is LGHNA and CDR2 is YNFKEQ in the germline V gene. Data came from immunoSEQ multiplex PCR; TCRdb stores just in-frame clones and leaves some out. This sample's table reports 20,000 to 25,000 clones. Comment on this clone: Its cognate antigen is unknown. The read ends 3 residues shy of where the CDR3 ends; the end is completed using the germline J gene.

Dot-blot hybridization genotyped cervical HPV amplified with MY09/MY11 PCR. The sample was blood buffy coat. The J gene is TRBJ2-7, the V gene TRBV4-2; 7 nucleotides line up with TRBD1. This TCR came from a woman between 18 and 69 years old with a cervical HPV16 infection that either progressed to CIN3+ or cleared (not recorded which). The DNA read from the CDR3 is TGTGCCAGCACCCACACAGTCGTAGGGGGCTACTCCTACGAG. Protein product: CASTHTVVGGYSYE. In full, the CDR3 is CASTHTVVGGYSYEQYF.